These T cell receptor beta chains were read from a single sample in a study of low-dose radiotherapy and immunotherapy resistance in tumors. One entry per CDR3 protein results from TCRdb running MiXCR on the reads. The sample yields approximately 100,000 distinct CDR3 sequences, around 20% seen once. The material was PBMCs, obtained after low-dose radiotherapy plus immunotherapy. These receptors came from a male donor with prostate cancer. The CDR3 runs from the conserved cysteine through the conserved F or W. Fields, in order: D gene, J gene, CDR3 length, clone size, V gene, CDR3 DNA, CDR3 protein. D genes are given only for firm matches. Clone size appears in some rows only: once, few, many, or a class for an expanded clone.

d_gene: NA; j_gene: TRBJ2-1; len: 17; abundance: many; v_gene: TRBV6-2/TRBV6-3; CDR3nt: TGTGCCAGCAGCGAAGGGGGTTGGGGGGGATTAAACAATGAGCAGTTCTTC; CDR3aa: CASSEGGWGGLNNEQFF
d_gene: TRBD1; j_gene: TRBJ2-5; len: 14; abundance: many; v_gene: TRBV11-2; CDR3nt: TGTGCCAGCAGCCCCGCCGGGACAGGGAGGACCCAGTACTTC; CDR3aa: CASSPAGTGRTQYF
d_gene: NA; j_gene: TRBJ1-5; len: 15; abundance: many; v_gene: TRBV2; CDR3nt: TGTGCCAGCAGTGACGGTAGGGCTCAAAGGGAGCCCCAGCATTTT; CDR3aa: CASSDGRAQREPQHF
d_gene: NA; j_gene: TRBJ1-1; len: 15; abundance: many; v_gene: TRBV12-3/TRBV12-4; CDR3nt: TGTGCCAGCAGGGATTCGGGGGGTGGGAACACTGAAGCTTTCTTT; CDR3aa: CASRDSGGGNTEAFF
d_gene: NA; j_gene: TRBJ2-2; len: 14; abundance: NA; v_gene: TRBV19; CDR3nt: NA; CDR3aa: CASSIQGPGELFFF
d_gene: NA; j_gene: TRBJ1-5; len: 15; abundance: many; v_gene: TRBV20-1; CDR3nt: TGCAGTGCGGGAGGGTTCGACACTAGCAATCAGCCCCAGCATTTT; CDR3aa: CSAGGFDTSNQPQHF
d_gene: NA; j_gene: TRBJ1-2; len: 14; abundance: many; v_gene: TRBV4-1; CDR3nt: TGCGCCAGCAGCCAAGGAAGGGCGGAATATGGCTACACCTTC; CDR3aa: CASSQGRAEYGYTF
d_gene: NA; j_gene: TRBJ1-6; len: 18; abundance: many; v_gene: TRBV5-1; CDR3nt: TGCGCCAGCAGCTTAACGGGGCAGGGAAGCTCCTATAATTCACCCCTCCACTTT; CDR3aa: CASSLTGQGSSYNSPLHF
d_gene: NA; j_gene: TRBJ2-2; len: 15; abundance: NA; v_gene: TRBV6-2/TRBV6-3; CDR3nt: TGTGCCAGCAGTTACGCAGGGGTTGCCACCGGGGAGCTGTTTTTT; CDR3aa: CASSYAGVATGELFF
d_gene: TRBD1; j_gene: TRBJ1-2; len: 13; abundance: many; v_gene: TRBV29-1; CDR3nt: TGCAGCGTCCCGGGACAGGTCGGTTATGGCTACACCTTC; CDR3aa: CSVPGQVGYGYTF
d_gene: TRBD1; j_gene: TRBJ2-2; len: 15; abundance: many; v_gene: TRBV2; CDR3nt: TGTGCCAGCAGCCCCGGTGGACAGGGAAGCGGGGAGCTGTTTTTT; CDR3aa: CASSPGGQGSGELFF
d_gene: NA; j_gene: TRBJ2-7; len: 13; abundance: many; v_gene: TRBV6-2/TRBV6-3; CDR3nt: TGTGCCAGCAGTTACGTGAACTTGTACGAGCAGTACTTC; CDR3aa: CASSYVNLYEQYF
d_gene: NA; j_gene: TRBJ2-7; len: 14; abundance: once; v_gene: TRBV12-3/TRBV12-4; CDR3nt: TGTGCCAGCAGTTTGGAACAGGGTATACTCGAGCAGTACTTC; CDR3aa: CASSLEQGILEQYF
d_gene: NA; j_gene: TRBJ2-2; len: 17; abundance: few; v_gene: TRBV23-1; CDR3nt: NA; CDR3aa: CASSHPGAYEHRGAVFF
d_gene: TRBD2; j_gene: TRBJ2-2; len: 16; abundance: many; v_gene: TRBV7-9; CDR3nt: TGTGCCAGCAGCTCTGGACTAGCGGGGGTGACCGGGGAGCTGTTTTTT; CDR3aa: CASSSGLAGVTGELFF
d_gene: NA; j_gene: TRBJ2-1; len: 15; abundance: few; v_gene: TRBV28; CDR3nt: TGTGCCAGCAGTTTTCCCGTCCGGGACCCAGATGAGCAGTTCTTC; CDR3aa: CASSFPVRDPDEQFF
d_gene: TRBD1; j_gene: TRBJ1-1; len: 11; abundance: many; v_gene: TRBV18; CDR3nt: TGTGCCAGCTCCCAGGGGGTCGAAGCTTTCTTT; CDR3aa: CASSQGVEAFF
d_gene: NA; j_gene: TRBJ2-2; len: 17; abundance: many; v_gene: TRBV9; CDR3nt: TGTGCCAGCAGCCCAAACGATCAAGGGCGGAACACCGGGGAGCTGTTTTTT; CDR3aa: CASSPNDQGRNTGELFF
d_gene: NA; j_gene: TRBJ2-3; len: 13; abundance: many; v_gene: TRBV2; CDR3nt: TGTGCCAGCAGTGAACTAGATGCAGATACGCAGTATTTT; CDR3aa: CASSELDADTQYF
d_gene: TRBD2; j_gene: TRBJ2-3; len: 14; abundance: NA; v_gene: TRBV7-3; CDR3nt: TGTGCCAGCAACTCAGCGGGGCAGGGAGATACGCAGTATTTT; CDR3aa: CASNSAGQGDTQYF
d_gene: TRBD2; j_gene: TRBJ2-3; len: 15; abundance: many; v_gene: TRBV20-1; CDR3nt: TGCAGTGCTAGATCTGCGGGGGGGCCAGGCGATACGCAGTATTTT; CDR3aa: CSARSAGGPGDTQYF
d_gene: NA; j_gene: TRBJ1-3; len: 15; abundance: many; v_gene: TRBV30; CDR3nt: TGTGCCTGGAGTGTCATTGCAGGGCCTGGAAACACCATATATTTT; CDR3aa: CAWSVIAGPGNTIYF
d_gene: NA; j_gene: TRBJ2-2; len: 18; abundance: NA; v_gene: TRBV13; CDR3nt: TGTGCCAGCAGCTTCCCCTTCATGGGACGGCCACGGGACGGGGAGCTGTTTTTT; CDR3aa: CASSFPFMGRPRDGELFF
d_gene: TRBD2; j_gene: TRBJ2-3; len: 15; abundance: many; v_gene: TRBV13; CDR3nt: TGTGCCAGCAGCCACGGGGAGGGCGGGCCGAGGACGCAGTATTTT; CDR3aa: CASSHGEGGPRTQYF
d_gene: NA; j_gene: TRBJ2-7; len: 11; abundance: many; v_gene: TRBV7-2; CDR3nt: TGTGCCAGCAGCTTCGTGGGCGAGCAGTACTTC; CDR3aa: CASSFVGEQYF
d_gene: TRBD2; j_gene: TRBJ2-3; len: 13; abundance: NA; v_gene: TRBV24-1; CDR3nt: TGTGCCACCAGTCGCGTAGGGGAGGGTACGCAGTATTTT; CDR3aa: CATSRVGEGTQYF
d_gene: NA; j_gene: TRBJ2-7; len: 14; abundance: few; v_gene: TRBV4-1; CDR3nt: TGCGCCAGCAGCCAAGAGCCCCGACCCTACGAGCAGTACTTC; CDR3aa: CASSQEPRPYEQYF
d_gene: TRBD1; j_gene: TRBJ2-1; len: 14; abundance: many; v_gene: TRBV3-1; CDR3nt: TGTGCCAGCAGCCGGGGACAGGTGACGGGTGAGCAGTTCTTC; CDR3aa: CASSRGQVTGEQFF
d_gene: NA; j_gene: TRBJ1-5; len: 13; abundance: many; v_gene: TRBV30; CDR3nt: TGTGCCTGGAGTGGGGAAAGGGATCAGCCCCAGCATTTT; CDR3aa: CAWSGERDQPQHF
d_gene: TRBD1; j_gene: TRBJ2-1; len: 15; abundance: once; v_gene: TRBV9; CDR3nt: TGTGCCAGCAGCGAAACAGGGGCTCTCTACAATGAGCAGTTCTTC; CDR3aa: CASSETGALYNEQFF
d_gene: TRBD1; j_gene: TRBJ2-1; len: 13; abundance: many; v_gene: TRBV2; CDR3nt: TGTGCCAGCACTCGACAGGGGAGGAATGAGCAGTTCTTC; CDR3aa: CASTRQGRNEQFF
d_gene: TRBD2; j_gene: TRBJ2-3; len: 15; abundance: many; v_gene: TRBV7-2; CDR3nt: TGTGCCAGCAGCTTCAGCGGGGTTAACACAGATACGCAGTATTTT; CDR3aa: CASSFSGVNTDTQYF
d_gene: NA; j_gene: TRBJ1-1; len: 12; abundance: many; v_gene: TRBV24-1; CDR3nt: TGTGCCACCAGTGACCCGGGACTAGAAGCTTTCTTT; CDR3aa: CATSDPGLEAFF
d_gene: TRBD1; j_gene: TRBJ2-2; len: 15; abundance: many; v_gene: TRBV7-9; CDR3nt: TGTGCCAGCAGCCCAAGGGACAGCTACACCGGGGAGCTGTTTTTT; CDR3aa: CASSPRDSYTGELFF
d_gene: NA; j_gene: TRBJ2-7; len: 12; abundance: many; v_gene: TRBV5-6; CDR3nt: TGTGCCAGCAGCATGACCACTTACGAGCAGTACTTC; CDR3aa: CASSMTTYEQYF
d_gene: NA; j_gene: TRBJ2-3; len: 14; abundance: many; v_gene: TRBV5-1; CDR3nt: TGCGCCAGCAGGGAGCGGGTGAGCACAGATACGCAGTATTTT; CDR3aa: CASRERVSTDTQYF
d_gene: TRBD1; j_gene: TRBJ2-1; len: 16; abundance: many; v_gene: TRBV11-2; CDR3nt: TGTGCCAGCAGCTTAGCCCCCCGACAGGGAGTCGATGAGCAGTTCTTC; CDR3aa: CASSLAPRQGVDEQFF
d_gene: NA; j_gene: TRBJ1-1; len: 14; abundance: many; v_gene: TRBV2; CDR3nt: TGTGCCAGCAGTGGACAGACCATGAACACTGAAGCTTTCTTT; CDR3aa: CASSGQTMNTEAFF
d_gene: NA; j_gene: TRBJ2-3; len: 15; abundance: many; v_gene: TRBV5-6; CDR3nt: TGTGCCAGCAGCCAGGGACCGTCCGCCACAGATACGCAGTATTTT; CDR3aa: CASSQGPSATDTQYF
d_gene: NA; j_gene: TRBJ2-1; len: 15; abundance: once; v_gene: TRBV3-1; CDR3nt: TGTGCCAGCAACCGCCCGGGTAACAGACACAATGAGCAGTTCTTC; CDR3aa: CASNRPGNRHNEQFF
d_gene: NA; j_gene: TRBJ2-2; len: 14; abundance: few; v_gene: TRBV5-1; CDR3nt: TGCGCCAGCAGTAACAGGGCGAACACCGGGGAGCTGTTTTTT; CDR3aa: CASSNRANTGELFF